Sequencing of this T cell receptor (beta chain) was carried out in a study of PD-L1 blockade in urothelial cancer. In the study overall: Most patients, about 85% of the roughly 30, were males with bladder-origin cancer.

Using immunoSEQ multiplex PCR, the repertoire was profiled, and TCRdb retains in-frame clones only, with some absent. The table lists 85,000 to 95,000 clones, 85% to 90% of them singletons. This clone came up a few times. Its antigen is not known. General study results and limits: Clonality of blood TCR below the median before treatment predicted better survival.

There are 16 residues in the CDR3. CDR1 is SEHNR, CDR2 FQNEAQ, per germline (reference sequence). The V end lost 5 bases, the J end lost 7 bases, and 21 bases lay between the germline ends. As to time point: pretreatment peripheral blood. Sequencing used PBMCs, obtained around atezolizumab (anti-PD-L1) treatment. V usage is TRBV7-9 and J usage is TRBJ2-1, with D perhaps TRBD1 (6 bases). The source is a man in his 60s with urothelial cancer. CDR3 sequence: CASSQGPIHVGNEQFF. The CDR3 DNA follows: TGTGCCAGCAGCCAGGGGCCGATCCACGTTGGAAATGAGCAGTTCTTC.